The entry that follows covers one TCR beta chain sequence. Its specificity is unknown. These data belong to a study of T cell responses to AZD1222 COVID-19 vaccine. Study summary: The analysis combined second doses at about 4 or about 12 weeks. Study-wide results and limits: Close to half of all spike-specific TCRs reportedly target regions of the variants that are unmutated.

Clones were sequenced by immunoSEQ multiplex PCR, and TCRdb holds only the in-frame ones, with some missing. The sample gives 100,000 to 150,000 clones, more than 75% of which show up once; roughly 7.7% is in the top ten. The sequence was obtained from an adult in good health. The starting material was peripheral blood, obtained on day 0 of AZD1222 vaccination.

The CDR3 is CATPGTANTGELFF. The CDR3 nucleotides are TGTGCCACCCCAGGGACGGCGAACACCGGGGAGCTGTTTTTT. The chain uses TRBV19 and TRBJ2-2; TRBD1 or TRBD2 may be the D gene (5 bases each). Trimming pared 10 bases from V and 0 bases from J, leaving 12 bases between. The V gene's germline CDR1 is LNHDA and CDR2 SQIVND (reference sequence). The CDR3 runs to 14 residues.